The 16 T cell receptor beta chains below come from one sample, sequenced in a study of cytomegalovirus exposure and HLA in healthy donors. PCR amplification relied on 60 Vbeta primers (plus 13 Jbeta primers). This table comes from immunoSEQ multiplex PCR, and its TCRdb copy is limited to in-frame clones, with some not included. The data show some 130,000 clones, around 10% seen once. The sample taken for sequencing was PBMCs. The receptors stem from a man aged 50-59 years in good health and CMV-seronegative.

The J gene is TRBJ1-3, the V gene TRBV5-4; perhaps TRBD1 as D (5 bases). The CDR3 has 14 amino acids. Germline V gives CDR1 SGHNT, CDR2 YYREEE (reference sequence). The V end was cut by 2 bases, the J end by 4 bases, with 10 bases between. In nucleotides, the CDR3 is TGTGCCAGCAGCTTCCAGGGTCCCGGAAACACCATATATTTT. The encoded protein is CASSFQGPGNTIYF.

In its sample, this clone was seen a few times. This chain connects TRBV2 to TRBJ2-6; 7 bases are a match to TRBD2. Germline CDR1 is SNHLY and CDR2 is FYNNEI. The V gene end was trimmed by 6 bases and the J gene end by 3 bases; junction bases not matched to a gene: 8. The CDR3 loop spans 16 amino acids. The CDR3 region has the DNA TGTGCCAGCAGCCCGGAATCGGGAGGTGGGGCCAACGTCCTGACTTTC. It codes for CASSPESGGGANVLTF.

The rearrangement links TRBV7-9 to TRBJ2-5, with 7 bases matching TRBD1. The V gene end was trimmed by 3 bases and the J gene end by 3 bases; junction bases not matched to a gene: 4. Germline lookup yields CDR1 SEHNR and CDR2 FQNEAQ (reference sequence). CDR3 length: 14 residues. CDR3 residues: CASSFGTAKETQYF. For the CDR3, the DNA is TGTGCCAGCAGCTTTGGGACAGCCAAAGAGACCCAGTACTTC.

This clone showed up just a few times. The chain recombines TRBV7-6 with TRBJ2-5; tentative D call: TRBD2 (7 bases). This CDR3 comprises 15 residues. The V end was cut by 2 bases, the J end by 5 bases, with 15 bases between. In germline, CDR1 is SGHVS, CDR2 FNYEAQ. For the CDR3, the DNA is TGTGCCAGCAGCTTAATGGGGGGGCGCACGGAGACCCAGTACTTC. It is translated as CASSLMGGRTETQYF.

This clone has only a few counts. CDR3 in amino acids: CASSEGGGVTDTQYF. CDR3 DNA: TGTGCCAGCAGTGAAGGGGGCGGAGTAACAGATACGCAGTATTTT. The V gene is TRBV25-1, the J gene TRBJ2-3; tentative D call: TRBD1 (6 bases). CDR3 size: 15 residues. The V end lost 2 bases, the J end lost 3 bases, and 12 bases lay between the germline ends. In germline, CDR1 is MGHDK, CDR2 SYGVNS.

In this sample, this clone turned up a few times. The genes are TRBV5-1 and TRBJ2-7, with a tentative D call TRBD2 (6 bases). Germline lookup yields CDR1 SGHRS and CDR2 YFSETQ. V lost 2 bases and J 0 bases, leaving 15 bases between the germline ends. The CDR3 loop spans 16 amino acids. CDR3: CASSLTGAADSYEQYF. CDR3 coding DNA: TGCGCCAGCAGCTTAACGGGAGCAGCAGACTCCTACGAGCAGTACTTC.

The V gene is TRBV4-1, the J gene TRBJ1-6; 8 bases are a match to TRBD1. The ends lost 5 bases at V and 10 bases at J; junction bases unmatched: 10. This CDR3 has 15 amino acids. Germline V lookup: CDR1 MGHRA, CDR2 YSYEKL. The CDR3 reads CASSSRTGKESPLHF. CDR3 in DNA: TGCGCCAGCAGCTCCCGGACAGGGAAGGAGTCACCCCTCCACTTT.

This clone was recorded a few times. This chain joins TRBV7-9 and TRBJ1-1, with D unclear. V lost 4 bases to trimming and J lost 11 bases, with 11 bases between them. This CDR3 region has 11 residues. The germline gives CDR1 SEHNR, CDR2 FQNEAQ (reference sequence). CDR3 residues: CASSSAEYAFF. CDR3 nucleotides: TGTGCCAGCAGCTCCGCGGAGTACGCTTTCTTT.

In DNA, the CDR3 is TGTGCCATCGGACGACAGTTGACGGATTCACCCCTCCACTTT. Translating gives CAIGRQLTDSPLHF. The rearrangement uses TRBV10-3 and TRBJ1-6, with a weak D call TRBD1 (5 bases). V lost 8 bases, J lost 8 bases, and 16 bases lay in between. CDR1 and CDR2 (germline): ENHRY, SYGVKD. CDR3 length: 14 residues.

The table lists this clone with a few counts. The CDR3, as DNA: TGTGCCAGCAGTTTGACGGCGAGGGGGAGAGGCTACACCTTC. This translates into CASSLTARGRGYTF. The rearrangement links TRBV28 to TRBJ1-2; D might be TRBD1 (6 bases). The CDR3 covers 14 residues. Trimming took 3 bases from V and 8 from J, leaving 16 bases between them. CDR1 MDHEN and CDR2 SYDVKM come from the germline V gene.

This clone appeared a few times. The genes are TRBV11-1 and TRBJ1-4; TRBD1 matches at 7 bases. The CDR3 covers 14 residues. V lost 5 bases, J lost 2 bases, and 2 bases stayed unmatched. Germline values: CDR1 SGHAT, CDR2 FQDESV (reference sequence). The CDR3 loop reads CASSETGTNEKLFF. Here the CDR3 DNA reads TGTGCCAGCAGCGAGACAGGGACTAATGAAAAACTGTTTTTT. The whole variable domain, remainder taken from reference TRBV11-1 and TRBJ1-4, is EAEVAQSPRYKITEKSQAVAFWCDPISGHATLYWYRQILGQGPELLVQFQDESVVDDSQLPKDRFSAERLKGVDSTLKIQPAELGDSAMYLCASSETGTNEKLFFGSGTQLSVL.

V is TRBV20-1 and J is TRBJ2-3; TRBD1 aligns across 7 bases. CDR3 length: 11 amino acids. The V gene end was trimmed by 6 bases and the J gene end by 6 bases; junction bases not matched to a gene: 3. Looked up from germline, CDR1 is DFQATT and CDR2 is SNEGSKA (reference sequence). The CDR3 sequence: CSAGTVDTQYF. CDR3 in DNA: TGCAGTGCAGGGACAGTCGATACGCAGTATTTT.

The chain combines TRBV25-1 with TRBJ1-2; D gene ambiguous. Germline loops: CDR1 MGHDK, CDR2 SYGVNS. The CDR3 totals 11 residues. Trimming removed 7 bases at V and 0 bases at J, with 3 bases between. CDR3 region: CASTSNYGYTF. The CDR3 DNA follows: TGTGCCAGCACCTCTAACTATGGCTACACCTTC.

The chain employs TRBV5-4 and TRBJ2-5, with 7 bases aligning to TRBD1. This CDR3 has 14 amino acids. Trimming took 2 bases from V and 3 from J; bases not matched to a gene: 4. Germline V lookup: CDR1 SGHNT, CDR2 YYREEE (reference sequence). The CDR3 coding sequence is TGTGCCAGCAGCTTCTACGACAGGGAAGAGACCCAGTACTTC. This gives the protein CASSFYDREETQYF.

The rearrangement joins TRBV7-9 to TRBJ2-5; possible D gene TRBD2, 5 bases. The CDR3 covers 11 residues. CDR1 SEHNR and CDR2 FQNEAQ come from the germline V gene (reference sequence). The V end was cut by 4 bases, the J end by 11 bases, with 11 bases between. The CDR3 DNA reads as TGTGCCAGCAGCTCGGCGGGCAATCAGTACTTC. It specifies CASSSAGNQYF.

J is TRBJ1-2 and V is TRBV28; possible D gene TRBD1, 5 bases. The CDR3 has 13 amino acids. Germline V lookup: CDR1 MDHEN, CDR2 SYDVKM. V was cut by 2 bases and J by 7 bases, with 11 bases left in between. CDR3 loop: CASSLARVAGYTF. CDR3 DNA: TGTGCCAGCAGTTTAGCCAGGGTGGCTGGCTACACCTTC.